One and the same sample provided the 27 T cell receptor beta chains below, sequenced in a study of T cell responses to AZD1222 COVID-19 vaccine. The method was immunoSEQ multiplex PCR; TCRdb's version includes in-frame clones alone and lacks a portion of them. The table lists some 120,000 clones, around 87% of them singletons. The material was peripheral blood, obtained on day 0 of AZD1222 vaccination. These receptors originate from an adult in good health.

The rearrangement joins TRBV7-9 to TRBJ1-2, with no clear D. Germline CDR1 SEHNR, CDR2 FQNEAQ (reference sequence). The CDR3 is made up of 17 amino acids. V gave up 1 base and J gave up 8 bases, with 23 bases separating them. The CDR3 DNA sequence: TGTGCCAGCAGCTTAGGGAACCCCCGGATTCGGAGACGGGGCTACACCTTC. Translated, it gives CASSLGNPRIRRRGYTF.

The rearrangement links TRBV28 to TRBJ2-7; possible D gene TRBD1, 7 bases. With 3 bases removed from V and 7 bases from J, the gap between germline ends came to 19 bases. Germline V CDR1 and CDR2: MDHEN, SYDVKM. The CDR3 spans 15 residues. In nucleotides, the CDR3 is TGTGCCAGCAGTTTCGCACAGGGGAGGTCGGGGGAGCAGTACTTC. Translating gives CASSFAQGRSGEQYF.

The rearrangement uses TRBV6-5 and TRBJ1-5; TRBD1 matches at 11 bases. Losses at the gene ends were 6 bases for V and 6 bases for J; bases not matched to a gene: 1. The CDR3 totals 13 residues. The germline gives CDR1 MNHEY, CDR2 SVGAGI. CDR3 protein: CASRGTGGQPQHF. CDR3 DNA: TGTGCCAGCAGGGGGACAGGGGGTCAGCCCCAGCATTTT.

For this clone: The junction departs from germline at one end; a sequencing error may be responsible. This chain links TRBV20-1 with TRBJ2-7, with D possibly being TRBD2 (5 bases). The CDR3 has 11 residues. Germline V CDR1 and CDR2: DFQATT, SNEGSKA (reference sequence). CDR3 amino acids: CSASSLTKYSF. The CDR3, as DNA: TGCAGTGCTAGTTCATTGACTAAATACTCCTTC.

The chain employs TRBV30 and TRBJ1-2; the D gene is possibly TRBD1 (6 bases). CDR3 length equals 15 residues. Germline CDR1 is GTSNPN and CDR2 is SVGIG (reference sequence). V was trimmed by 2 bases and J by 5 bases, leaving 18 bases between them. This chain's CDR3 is CAWSPGQTRGYGYTF. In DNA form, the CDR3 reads TGTGCCTGGAGTCCCGGACAGACGCGAGGGTATGGCTACACCTTC.

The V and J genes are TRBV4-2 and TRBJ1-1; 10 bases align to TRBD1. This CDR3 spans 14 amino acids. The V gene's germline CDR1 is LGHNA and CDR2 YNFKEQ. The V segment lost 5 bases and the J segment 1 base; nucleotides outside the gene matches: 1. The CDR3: CASSGQGGNTEAFF. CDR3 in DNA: TGTGCCAGCAGCGGACAGGGGGGGAACACTGAAGCTTTCTTT.

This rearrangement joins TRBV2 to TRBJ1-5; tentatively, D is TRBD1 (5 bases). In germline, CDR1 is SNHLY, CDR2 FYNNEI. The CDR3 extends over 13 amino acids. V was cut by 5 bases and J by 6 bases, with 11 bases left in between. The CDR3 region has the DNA TGTGCCAGCAGTCCGGGACGAAGTCAGCCCCAGCATTTT. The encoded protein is CASSPGRSQPQHF.

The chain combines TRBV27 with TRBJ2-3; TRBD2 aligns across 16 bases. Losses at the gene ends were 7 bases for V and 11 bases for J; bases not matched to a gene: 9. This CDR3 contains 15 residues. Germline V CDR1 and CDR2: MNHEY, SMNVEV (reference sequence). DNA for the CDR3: TGTGCCAGCACTCGGACCGGGACTAGCGGGAGGGAGCAGTATTTT. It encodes CASTRTGTSGREQYF.

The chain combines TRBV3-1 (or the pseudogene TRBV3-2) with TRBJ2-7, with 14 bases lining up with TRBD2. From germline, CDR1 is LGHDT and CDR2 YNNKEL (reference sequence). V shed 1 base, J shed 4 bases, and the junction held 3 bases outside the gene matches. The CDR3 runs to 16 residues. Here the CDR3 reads CASSQGGTSGSYEQYF. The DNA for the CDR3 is TGTGCCAGCAGCCAAGGCGGGACTAGCGGGAGTTACGAGCAGTACTTC.

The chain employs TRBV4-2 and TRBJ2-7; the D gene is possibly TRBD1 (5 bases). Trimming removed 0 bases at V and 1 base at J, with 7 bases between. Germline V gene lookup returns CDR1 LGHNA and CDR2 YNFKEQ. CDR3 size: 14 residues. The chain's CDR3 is CASSQDAGSYEQYF. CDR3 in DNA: TGTGCCAGCAGCCAAGACGCAGGGTCCTACGAGCAGTACTTC.

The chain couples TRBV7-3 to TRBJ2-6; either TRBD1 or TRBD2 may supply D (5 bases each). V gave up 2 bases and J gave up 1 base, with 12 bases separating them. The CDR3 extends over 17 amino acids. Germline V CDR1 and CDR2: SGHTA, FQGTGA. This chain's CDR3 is CASSLGGQSSGANVLTF. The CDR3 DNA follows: TGTGCCAGCAGCTTAGGGGGTCAGTCATCTGGGGCCAACGTCCTGACTTTC. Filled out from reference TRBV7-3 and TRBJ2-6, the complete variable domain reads GAGVSQTPSNKVTEKGKYVELRCDPISGHTALYWYRQSLGQGPEFLIYFQGTGAADDSGLPNDRFFAVRPEGSVSTLKIQRTERGDSAVYLCASSLGGQSSGANVLTFGAGSRLTVL.

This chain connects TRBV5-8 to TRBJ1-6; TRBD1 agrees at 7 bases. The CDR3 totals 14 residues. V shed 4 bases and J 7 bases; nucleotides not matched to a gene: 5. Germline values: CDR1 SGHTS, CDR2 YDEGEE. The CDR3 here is CASSLSGGNSPLHF. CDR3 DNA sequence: TGTGCCAGCAGCCTGTCAGGGGGGAATTCACCCCTCCACTTT.

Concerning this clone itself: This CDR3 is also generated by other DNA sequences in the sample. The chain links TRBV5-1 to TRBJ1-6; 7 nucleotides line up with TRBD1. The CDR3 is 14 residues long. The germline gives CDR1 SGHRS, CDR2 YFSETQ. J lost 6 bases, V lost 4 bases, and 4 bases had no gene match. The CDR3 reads CASSPTGANSPLHF. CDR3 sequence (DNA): TGCGCCAGCAGCCCCACAGGGGCTAATTCACCCCTCCACTTT.

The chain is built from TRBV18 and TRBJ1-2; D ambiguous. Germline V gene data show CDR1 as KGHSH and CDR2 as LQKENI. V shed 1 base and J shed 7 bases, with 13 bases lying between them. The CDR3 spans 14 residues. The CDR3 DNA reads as TGTGCCAGCTCACCACTACAGAAGTCCGGTGGCTACACCTTC. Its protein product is CASSPLQKSGGYTF.

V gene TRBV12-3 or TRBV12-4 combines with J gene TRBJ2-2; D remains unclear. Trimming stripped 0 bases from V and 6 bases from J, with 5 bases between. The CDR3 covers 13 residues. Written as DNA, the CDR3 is TGTGCCAGCAGTTTAGCAGGGCCCGGGGAGCTGTTTTTT. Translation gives CASSLAGPGELFF.

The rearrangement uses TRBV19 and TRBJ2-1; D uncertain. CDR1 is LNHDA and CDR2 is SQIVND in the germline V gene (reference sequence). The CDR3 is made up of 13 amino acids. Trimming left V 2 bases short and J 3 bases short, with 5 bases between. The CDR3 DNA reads TGTGCCAGTAGTATAAACTACTACAATGAGCAGTTCTTC. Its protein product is CASSINYYNEQFF.

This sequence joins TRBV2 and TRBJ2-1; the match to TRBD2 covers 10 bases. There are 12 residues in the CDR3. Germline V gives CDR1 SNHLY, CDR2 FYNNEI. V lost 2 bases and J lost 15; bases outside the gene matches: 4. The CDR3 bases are TGTGCCAGCAGTGAAAATGCTAGCGGGGGGTTCTTC. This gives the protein CASSENASGGFF.

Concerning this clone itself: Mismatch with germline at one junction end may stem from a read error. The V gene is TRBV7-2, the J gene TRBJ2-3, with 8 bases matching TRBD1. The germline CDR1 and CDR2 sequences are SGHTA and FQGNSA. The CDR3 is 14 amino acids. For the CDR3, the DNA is TGTGCCAGCGAGTCGTCAGGGGGCACGGATACGCAGTATTTT. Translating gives CASESSGGTDTQYF.

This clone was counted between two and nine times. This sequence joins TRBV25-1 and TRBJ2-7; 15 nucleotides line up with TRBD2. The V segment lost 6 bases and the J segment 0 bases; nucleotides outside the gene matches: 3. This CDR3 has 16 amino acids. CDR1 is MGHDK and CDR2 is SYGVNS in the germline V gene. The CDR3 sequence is CASSRTSGRGSYEQYF. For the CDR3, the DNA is TGTGCCAGCAGCCGGACTAGCGGGAGGGGCTCCTACGAGCAGTACTTC.

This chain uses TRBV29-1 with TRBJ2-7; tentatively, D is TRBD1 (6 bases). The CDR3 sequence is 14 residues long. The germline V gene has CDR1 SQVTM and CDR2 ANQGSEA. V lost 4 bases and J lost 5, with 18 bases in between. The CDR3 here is CSVVQGLYGDEQYF. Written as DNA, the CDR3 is TGCAGCGTTGTCCAGGGGCTGTATGGGGACGAGCAGTACTTC.

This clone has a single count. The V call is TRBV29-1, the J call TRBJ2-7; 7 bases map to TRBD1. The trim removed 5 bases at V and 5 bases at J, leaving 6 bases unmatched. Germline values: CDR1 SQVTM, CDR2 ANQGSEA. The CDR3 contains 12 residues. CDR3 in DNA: TGCAGCGTTTTGGACAGGTTAGACGAGCAGTACTTC. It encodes CSVLDRLDEQYF.

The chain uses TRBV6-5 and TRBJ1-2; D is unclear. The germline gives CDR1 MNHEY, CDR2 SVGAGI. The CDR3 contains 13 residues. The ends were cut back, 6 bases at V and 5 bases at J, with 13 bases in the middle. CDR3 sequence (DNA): TGTGCCAGCAGCGCCGGAGTTTCTTATGGCTACACCTTC. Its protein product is CASSAGVSYGYTF.

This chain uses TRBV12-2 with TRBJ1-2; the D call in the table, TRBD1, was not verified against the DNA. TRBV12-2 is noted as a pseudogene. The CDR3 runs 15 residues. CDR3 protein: CASRCRDSYNYGYTF. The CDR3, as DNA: TGTGCAAGTCGCTGTCGGGACAGTTATAACTATGGCTACACCTTC.

CDR3 in amino acids: CASSLLRNSYEQYF. Written as DNA, the CDR3 is TGTGCCAGCAGCTTATTACGGAACTCCTACGAGCAGTACTTC. The rearrangement links TRBV7-2 to TRBJ2-7; D gene unclear. Germline V lookup: CDR1 SGHTA, CDR2 FQGNSA. V lost 2 bases and J lost 0, with 8 bases in between. The CDR3 contains 14 residues.

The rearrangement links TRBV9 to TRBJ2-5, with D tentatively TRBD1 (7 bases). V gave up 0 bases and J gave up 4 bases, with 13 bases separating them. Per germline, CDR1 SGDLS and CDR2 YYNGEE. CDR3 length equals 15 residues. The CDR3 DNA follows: TGTGCCAGCAGCGTAGTCCCAGGGGGGCGAGAGACCCAGTACTTC. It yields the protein CASSVVPGGRETQYF.

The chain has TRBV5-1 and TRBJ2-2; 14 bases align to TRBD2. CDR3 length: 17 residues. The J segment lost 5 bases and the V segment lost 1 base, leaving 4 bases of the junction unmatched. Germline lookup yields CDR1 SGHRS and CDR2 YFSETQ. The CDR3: CASSLIGTSGRTGELFF. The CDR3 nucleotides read TGCGCCAGCAGCTTGATCGGGACTAGCGGGAGAACCGGGGAGCTGTTTTTT.

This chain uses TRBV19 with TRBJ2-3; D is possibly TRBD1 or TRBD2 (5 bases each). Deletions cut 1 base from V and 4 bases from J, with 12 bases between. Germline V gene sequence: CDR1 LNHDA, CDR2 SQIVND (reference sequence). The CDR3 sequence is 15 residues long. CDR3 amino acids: CASSIVGVGADTQYF. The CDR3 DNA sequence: TGTGCCAGTAGTATAGTCGGGGTGGGGGCAGATACGCAGTATTTT.